This T cell receptor (beta chain) was found in a study of read filtering for tumor transcriptome and immune sequencing. General study points: In IR-seq, single-read clonotypes were about 80% of clonotypes but around 3.5% of reads. Compared with RNA-seq, IR-seq gave much higher clonotype depth and reliability.

The library was built from about 400 ng RNA with molecular barcoded adaptors for alpha/delta and beta/gamma chains. A single record per CDR3 protein comes from TCRdb applying MiXCR to the reads. The sample consists of 85,000 to 100,000 distinct CDR3 sequences, 20% to 25% of them appearing once. This clonotype was seen many times. Its antigen is not identified. Per germline, CDR1 DFQATT and CDR2 SNEGSKA (reference sequence). This CDR3 comprises 12 residues. Trimming left V 5 bases short and J 5 bases short, with 9 bases between. The V call is TRBV20-1, the J call TRBJ2-2; D might be TRBD1 (6 bases). Sample: a population of CD138-negative cells sorted from bone marrow. The clonotype was recovered from a donor at least 40 years old with multiple myeloma. CDR3 nucleotides: TGCAGTGCTGCCAGGGGTACCGGGGAGCTGTTTTTT. Its translation is CSAARGTGELFF.